This T cell receptor (beta chain) was recovered during a study of blood T cell repertoires in COVID-19. The wider study: There were acute and convalescent COVID-19 samples, and they came from the United States, Italy and Spain. PBMCs, B-cell-depleted T cells, or T cells were the source of the cDNA or gDNA that made up the material.

Per the original data handling: Quantification of nucleated cells was approximated via reference gene primer amplification. Only in-frame clones appear in the TCRdb table, and some are missing; sequencing was by immunoSEQ multiplex PCR. The DNA was the basis for D and trimming; V, J and clone size are from that table. The repertoire has 30,000 to 35,000 clones, about nine tenths of them found once; the top ten carry almost 10%. The sequence was collected from a human donor with active COVID-19. The donor label of this sample is uncertain. The sample consisted of peripheral blood.

The CDR3 loop reads CASSYSRDGIQYF. CDR3 in DNA: TGTGCCAGCAGTTACTCGAGGGATGGCATTCAGTACTTC. J is TRBJ2-4 and V is TRBV6-5; possible D gene TRBD2, 5 bases. Trimming left V 0 bases short and J 9 bases short, with 9 bases between. Germline CDR1 MNHEY, CDR2 SVGAGI. CDR3 size: 13 residues.